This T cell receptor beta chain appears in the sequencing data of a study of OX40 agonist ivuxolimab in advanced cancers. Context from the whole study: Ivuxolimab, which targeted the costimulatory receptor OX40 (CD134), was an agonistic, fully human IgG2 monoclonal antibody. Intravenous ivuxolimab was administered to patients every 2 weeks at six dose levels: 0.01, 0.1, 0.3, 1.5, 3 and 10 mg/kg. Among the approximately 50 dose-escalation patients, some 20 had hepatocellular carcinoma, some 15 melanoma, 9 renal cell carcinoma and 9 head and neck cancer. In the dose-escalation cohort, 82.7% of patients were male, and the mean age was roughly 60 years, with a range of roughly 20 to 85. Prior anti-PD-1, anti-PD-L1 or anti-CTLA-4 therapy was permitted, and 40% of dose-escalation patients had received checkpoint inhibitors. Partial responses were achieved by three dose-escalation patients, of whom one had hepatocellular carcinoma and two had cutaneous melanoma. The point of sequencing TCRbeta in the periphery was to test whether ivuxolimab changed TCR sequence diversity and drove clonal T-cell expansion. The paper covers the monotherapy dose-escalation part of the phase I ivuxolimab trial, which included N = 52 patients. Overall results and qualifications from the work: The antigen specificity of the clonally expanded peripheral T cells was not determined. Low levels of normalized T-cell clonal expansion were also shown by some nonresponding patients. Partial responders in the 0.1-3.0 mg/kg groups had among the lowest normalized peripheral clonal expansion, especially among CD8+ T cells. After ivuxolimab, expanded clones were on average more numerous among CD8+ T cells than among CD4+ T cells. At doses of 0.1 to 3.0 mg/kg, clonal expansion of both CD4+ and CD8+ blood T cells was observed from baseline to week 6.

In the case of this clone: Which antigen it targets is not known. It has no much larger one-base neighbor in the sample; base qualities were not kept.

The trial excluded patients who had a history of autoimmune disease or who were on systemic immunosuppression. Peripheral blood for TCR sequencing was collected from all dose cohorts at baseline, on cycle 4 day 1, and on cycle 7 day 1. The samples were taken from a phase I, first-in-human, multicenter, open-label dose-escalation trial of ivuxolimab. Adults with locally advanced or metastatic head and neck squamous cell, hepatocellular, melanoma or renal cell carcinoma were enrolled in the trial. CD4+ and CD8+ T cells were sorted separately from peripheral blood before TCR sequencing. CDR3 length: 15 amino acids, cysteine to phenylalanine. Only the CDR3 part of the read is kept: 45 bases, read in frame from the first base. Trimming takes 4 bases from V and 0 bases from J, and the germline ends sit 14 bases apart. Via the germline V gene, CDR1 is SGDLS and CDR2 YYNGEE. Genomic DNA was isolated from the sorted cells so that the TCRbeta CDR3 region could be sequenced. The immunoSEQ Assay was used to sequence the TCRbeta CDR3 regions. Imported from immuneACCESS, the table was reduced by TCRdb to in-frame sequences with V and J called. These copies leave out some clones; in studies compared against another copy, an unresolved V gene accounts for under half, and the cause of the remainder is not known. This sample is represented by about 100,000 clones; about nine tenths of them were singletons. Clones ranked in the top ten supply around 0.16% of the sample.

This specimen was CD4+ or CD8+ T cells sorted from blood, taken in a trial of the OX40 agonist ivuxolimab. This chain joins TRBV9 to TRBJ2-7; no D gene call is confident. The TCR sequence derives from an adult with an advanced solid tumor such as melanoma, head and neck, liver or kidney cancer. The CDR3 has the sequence CASSPRVENSYEQYF. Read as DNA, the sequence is TGTGCCAGCAGCCCTCGAGTCGAAAACTCCTACGAGCAGTACTTC.